This T cell receptor (beta chain) is drawn from a study of low-dose radiotherapy and immunotherapy resistance in tumors. Alpha and beta chains were covered, as first-strand cDNA relied on TRAV- and TRBV-specific primers. TCR amplification involved 20 PCR cycles with a constant-region primer and V-primer adapter. TCRdb independently ran MiXCR on the reads; one entry per CDR3 protein. The sample has over 70,000 distinct CDR3 sequences; around 31% are singletons. The CDR3 sequence is 15 residues long. Trimming cost V 10 bases and J 0 bases; bases outside gene matches: 5. Documented time point: before trial treatment.

The receptor was isolated from a female donor with ovarian cancer. The chain joins TRBV12-3 or TRBV12-4 to TRBJ2-2; 10 bases are shared with TRBD1. The sample in question was PBMCs, obtained before treatment. The CDR3 protein is CANRQGATNTGELFF. CDR3 in DNA: TGTGCCAACCGACAGGGGGCTACGAACACCGGGGAGCTGTTTTTT.